Listed here are 10 T cell receptor beta chains from one sample, sequenced in a study of cytomegalovirus exposure and HLA in healthy donors. With 60 Vbeta and 13 Jbeta primers, the PCR was carried out. Profiling relied on immunoSEQ multiplex PCR, and the TCRdb table lists in-frame clones only, not all of them. The sample records 110,000 or so clones, approximately 80% being singletons. The specimen sequenced was PBMCs. These receptors originate from a woman aged 18 to 35 in good health and CMV-seronegative.

This clone has only a few counts. The rearrangement joins TRBV4-2 to TRBJ1-1; 8 nucleotides match TRBD1. The J segment lost 3 bases and the V segment lost 4 bases, leaving 4 bases of the junction unmatched. The CDR3 has 14 residues. In germline, CDR1 is LGHNA, CDR2 YNFKEQ. The DNA for the CDR3 is TGTGCCAGCAGCCTTGACAGGGGTGACACTGAAGCTTTCTTT. Its protein product is CASSLDRGDTEAFF.

The gene calls are TRBV4-2 and TRBJ1-2, with D perhaps matching TRBD1 (6 bases). The length of the CDR3 is 14 residues. V lost 0 bases and J lost 4, with 9 bases in between. Germline-derived CDR1 and CDR2 are LGHNA and YNFKEQ. CDR3 nucleotide sequence: TGTGCCAGCAGCCAAGATCGGACAGTCTATGGCTACACCTTC. Translated: CASSQDRTVYGYTF.

The chain uses TRBV6-1 and TRBJ1-1; 7 bases align to TRBD1. After removal of 3 bases from V and 4 bases from J, the junction contained 2 bases not matched to a gene. CDR3 size: 13 residues. From germline, CDR1 is MNHNS and CDR2 SASEGT. The CDR3 nucleotides are TGTGCCAGCAGTGAGACAGGGAGCACTGAAGCTTTCTTT. It specifies CASSETGSTEAFF.

In its sample, this clone was seen a few times. The chain carries TRBV5-6 and TRBJ1-4; 9 nucleotides match TRBD1. Looked up from germline, CDR1 is SGHDT and CDR2 is YYEEEE. This CDR3 comprises 13 residues. V lost 3 bases, J lost 7 bases, and 1 base stayed unmatched. The CDR3 spells CASSWDRAEKLFF. Here the CDR3 DNA reads TGTGCCAGCAGCTGGGACAGGGCTGAAAAACTGTTTTTT.

The chain joins TRBV4-2 to TRBJ1-2; 7 bases match TRBD1. The length of the CDR3 is 14 residues. Germline-derived CDR1 and CDR2 are LGHNA and YNFKEQ. V lost 4 bases, J lost 1 base, and 3 bases stayed unmatched. The CDR3 nucleotides read TGTGCCAGCAGCCGGGGACAGCTTAACTATGGCTACACCTTC. Its translation is CASSRGQLNYGYTF.

This chain joins TRBV6-1 and TRBJ2-4; D call uncertain. V lost 1 base and J lost 8, with 12 bases in between. The CDR3 consists of 14 residues. CDR1 is MNHNS, CDR2 SASEGT, per germline. The CDR3 DNA sequence: TGTGCCAGCAGTGAAGTATTAGCCGGAGACATTCAGTACTTC. This encodes CASSEVLAGDIQYF.

In regard to this clone: A read error may produce the germline difference seen at one junction end. V and J are TRBV7-7 and TRBJ2-3, with D perhaps TRBD2 (6 bases). This CDR3 has 14 residues. The germline gives CDR1 SSHAT, CDR2 FNYEAQ (reference sequence). CDR3 sequence reads: CASSYSGGTDTQYF. DNA for the CDR3: TGTGCTAGCAGCTATAGCGGAGGCACAGATACGCAGTATTTT.

V and J are TRBV7-9 and TRBJ1-2; D possibly corresponds to TRBD1 (5 bases). CDR3 size: 16 residues. Looked up from germline, CDR1 is SEHNR and CDR2 is FQNEAQ (reference sequence). V lost 1 base and J 6 bases, leaving 18 bases between the germline ends. CDR3 region: CASSLGGSGEHNGYTF. CDR3 sequence (DNA): TGTGCCAGCAGCTTAGGGGGGTCGGGGGAACACAATGGCTACACCTTC.

This chain joins TRBV4-2 and TRBJ2-1, with TRBD2 matching 10 bases. The CDR3 is 18 amino acids. V shed 1 base, J shed 1 base, and the junction held 7 bases outside the gene matches. The germline CDR1 and CDR2 sequences are LGHNA and YNFKEQ. The CDR3 DNA is TGTGCCAGCAGCCAAGGGCTAGCGGGAGTTATGTCCTACAATGAGCAGTTCTTC. Translation: CASSQGLAGVMSYNEQFF.

The chain is built from TRBV5-1 and TRBJ1-1; possibly TRBD1 for D (6 bases). CDR1 is SGHRS and CDR2 is YFSETQ in the germline V gene. The CDR3 is 13 amino acids. Trimming left V 4 bases short and J 5 bases short, with 12 bases between. Here the CDR3 DNA reads TGCGCCAGCAGCCAAAAGGGGGATACTGAAGCTTTCTTT. It is translated as CASSQKGDTEAFF.